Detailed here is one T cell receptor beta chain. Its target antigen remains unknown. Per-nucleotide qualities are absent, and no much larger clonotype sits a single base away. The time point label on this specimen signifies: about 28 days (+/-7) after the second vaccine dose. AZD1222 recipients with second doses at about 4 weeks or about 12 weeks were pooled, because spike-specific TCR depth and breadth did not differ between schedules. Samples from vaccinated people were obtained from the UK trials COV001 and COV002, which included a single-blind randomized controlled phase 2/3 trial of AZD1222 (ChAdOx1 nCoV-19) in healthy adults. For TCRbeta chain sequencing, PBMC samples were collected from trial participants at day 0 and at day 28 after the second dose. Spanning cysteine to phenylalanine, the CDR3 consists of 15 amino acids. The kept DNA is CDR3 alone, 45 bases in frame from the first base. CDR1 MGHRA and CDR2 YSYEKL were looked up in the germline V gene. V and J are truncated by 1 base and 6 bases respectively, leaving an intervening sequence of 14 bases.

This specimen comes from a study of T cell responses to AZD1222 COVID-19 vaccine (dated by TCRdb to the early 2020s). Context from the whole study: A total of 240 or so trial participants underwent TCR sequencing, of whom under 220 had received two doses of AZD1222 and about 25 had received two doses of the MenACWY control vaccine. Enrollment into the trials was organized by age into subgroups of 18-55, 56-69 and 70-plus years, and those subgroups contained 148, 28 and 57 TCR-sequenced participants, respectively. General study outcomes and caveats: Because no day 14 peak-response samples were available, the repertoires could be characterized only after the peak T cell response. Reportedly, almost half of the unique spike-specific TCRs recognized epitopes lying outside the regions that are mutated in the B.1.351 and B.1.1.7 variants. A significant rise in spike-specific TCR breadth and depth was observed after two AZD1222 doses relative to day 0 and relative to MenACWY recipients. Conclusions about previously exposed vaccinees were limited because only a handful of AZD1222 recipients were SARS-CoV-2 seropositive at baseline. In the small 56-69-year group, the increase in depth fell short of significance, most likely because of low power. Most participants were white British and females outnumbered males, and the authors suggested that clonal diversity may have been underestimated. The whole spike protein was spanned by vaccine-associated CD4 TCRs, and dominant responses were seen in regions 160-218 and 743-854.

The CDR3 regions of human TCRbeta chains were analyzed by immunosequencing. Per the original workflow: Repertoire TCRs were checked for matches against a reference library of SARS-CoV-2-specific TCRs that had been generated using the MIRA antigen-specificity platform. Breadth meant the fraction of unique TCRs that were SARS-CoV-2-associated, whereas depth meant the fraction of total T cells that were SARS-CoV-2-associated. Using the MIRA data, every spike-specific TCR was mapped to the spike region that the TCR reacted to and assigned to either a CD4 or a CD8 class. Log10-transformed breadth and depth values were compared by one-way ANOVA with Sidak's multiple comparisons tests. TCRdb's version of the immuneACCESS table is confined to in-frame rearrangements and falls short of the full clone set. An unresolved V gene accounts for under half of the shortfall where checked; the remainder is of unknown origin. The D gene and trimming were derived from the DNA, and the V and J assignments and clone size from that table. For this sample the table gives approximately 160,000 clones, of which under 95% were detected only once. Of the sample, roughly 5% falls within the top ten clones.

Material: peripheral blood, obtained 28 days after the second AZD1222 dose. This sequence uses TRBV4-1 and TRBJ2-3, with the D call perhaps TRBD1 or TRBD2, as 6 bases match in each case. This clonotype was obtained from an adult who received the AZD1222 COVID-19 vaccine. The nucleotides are TGCGCCAGCAGCCAAGTCGGGGGCCAATCGGATACGCAGTATTTT. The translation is CASSQVGGQSDTQYF.